This TCR beta chain is drawn from a study of breast tumors, draining lymph nodes, adjacent tissues. The lymph nodes were axillary draining lymph nodes from breast cancer patients. This clonotype was seen ten or more times. The antigen remains unidentified. Points from the study as a whole: Data fit most tumor T cells coming from lymph node, expanding in tumor. That most tumor T cells come from lymph nodes remained unproven.

TCRdb reanalysed the multiplex PCR reads using MiXCR and keeps one entry per CDR3 protein. The sample consists of some 150,000 distinct CDR3 sequences, about 34% of them appearing once. The TCR sequence derives from a female donor with breast cancer. Some clones in this sample may be carry-over from other donors' samples. The source material was axillary lymph node tissue.

The CDR3 region is CASSSPGGVVYTDTQYF. The CDR3 DNA reads TGTGCCAGCAGCTCCCCGGGCGGGGTAGTTTACACAGATACGCAGTATTTT. This sequence joins TRBV7-9 and TRBJ2-3; tentative D call: TRBD2 (6 bases). V lost 4 bases, J lost 2 bases, and 19 bases lay in between. CDR3 length: 17 amino acids. CDR1 and CDR2 (germline): SEHNR, FQNEAQ (reference sequence).